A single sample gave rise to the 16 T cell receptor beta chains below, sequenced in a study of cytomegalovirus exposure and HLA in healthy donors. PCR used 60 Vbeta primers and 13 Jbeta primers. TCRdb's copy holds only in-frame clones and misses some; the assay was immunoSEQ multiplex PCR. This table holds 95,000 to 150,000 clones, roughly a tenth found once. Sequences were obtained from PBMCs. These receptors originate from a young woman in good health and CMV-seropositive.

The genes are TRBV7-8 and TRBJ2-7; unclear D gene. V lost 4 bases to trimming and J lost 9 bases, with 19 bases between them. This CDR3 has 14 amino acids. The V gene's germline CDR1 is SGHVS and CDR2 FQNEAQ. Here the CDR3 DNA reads TGTGCCAGCAGCTCCTCTGAGGCTTTTTTGGCGCAGTACTTC. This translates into CASSSSEAFLAQYF.

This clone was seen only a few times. The CDR3 DNA reads TGTGCCAGCTCAAGGGACACACTGAATCAGCCCCAGCATTTT. Amino acids: CASSRDTLNQPQHF. The V and J genes are TRBV18 and TRBJ1-5, with D perhaps matching TRBD1 (6 bases). The germline V gene has CDR1 KGHSH and CDR2 LQKENI. The V end was cut by 5 bases, the J end by 4 bases, with 12 bases between. The CDR3 covers 14 residues.

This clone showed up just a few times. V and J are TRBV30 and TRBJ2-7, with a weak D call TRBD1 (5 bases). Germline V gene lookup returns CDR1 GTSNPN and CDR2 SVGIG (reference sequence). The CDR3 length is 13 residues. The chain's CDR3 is CAITRTIYSEQYF. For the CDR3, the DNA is TGTGCTATAACAAGGACAATATACAGCGAGCAGTACTTC.

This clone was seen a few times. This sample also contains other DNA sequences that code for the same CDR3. The CDR3 nucleotides are TGTGCCAGCAGGGAGGACCTGAACACTGAAGCTTTCTTT. Translation: CASREDLNTEAFF. The rearrangement uses TRBV6-1 and TRBJ1-1; D gene uncertain. This CDR3 is 13 amino acids long. Germline CDR1 is MNHNS and CDR2 is SASEGT. The V gene lost 6 bases and the J gene lost 0 bases, with 8 bases spanning the gap.

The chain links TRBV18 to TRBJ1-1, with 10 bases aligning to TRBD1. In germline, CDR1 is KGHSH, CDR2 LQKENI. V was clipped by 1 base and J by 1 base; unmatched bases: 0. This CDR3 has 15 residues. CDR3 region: CASSPRDRGNTEAFF. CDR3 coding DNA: TGTGCCAGCTCACCACGGGACAGGGGGAACACTGAAGCTTTCTTT.

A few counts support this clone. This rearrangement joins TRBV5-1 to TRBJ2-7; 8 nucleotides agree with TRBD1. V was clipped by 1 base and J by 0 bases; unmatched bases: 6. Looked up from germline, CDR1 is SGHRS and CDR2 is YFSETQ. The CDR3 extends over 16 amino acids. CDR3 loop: CASSLNAGTGSYEQYF. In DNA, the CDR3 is TGCGCCAGCAGCTTGAACGCCGGGACAGGCTCCTACGAGCAGTACTTC.

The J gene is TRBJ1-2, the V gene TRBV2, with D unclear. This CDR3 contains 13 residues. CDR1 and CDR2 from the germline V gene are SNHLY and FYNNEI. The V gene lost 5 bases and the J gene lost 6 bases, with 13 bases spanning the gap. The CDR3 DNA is TGTGCCAGCAGTCCCCCCGGGAGCGATGGCTACACCTTC. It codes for CASSPPGSDGYTF.

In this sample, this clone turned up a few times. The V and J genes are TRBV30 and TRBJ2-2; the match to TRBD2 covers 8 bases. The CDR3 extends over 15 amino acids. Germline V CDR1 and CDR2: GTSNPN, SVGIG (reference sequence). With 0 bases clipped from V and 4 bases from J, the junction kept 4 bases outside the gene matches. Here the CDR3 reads CAWSVLAGITGELFF. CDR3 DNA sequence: TGTGCCTGGAGTGTTCTAGCGGGTATCACCGGGGAGCTGTTTTTT.

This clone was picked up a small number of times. Here the CDR3 DNA reads TGTGCCAGCAGCTTGACTCCCCCTAGTATGAACACTGAAGCTTTCTTT. It is translated as CASSLTPPSMNTEAFF. The V and J genes are TRBV7-3 and TRBJ1-1; unclear D gene. The CDR3 length is 16 residues. Germline V CDR1 and CDR2: SGHTA, FQGTGA. Between the trimmed V and J ends, which lost 3 bases and 0 bases, there was a span of 14 bases.

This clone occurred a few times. The CDR3: CASSLPTVEGARTEAFF. As DNA, the CDR3 is TGTGCCAGCAGCTTGCCCACGGTTGAGGGGGCGAGGACTGAAGCTTTCTTT. V gene TRBV5-6 combines with J gene TRBJ1-1; 7 nucleotides align to TRBD1. This CDR3 contains 17 residues. Germline V gene lookup returns CDR1 SGHDT and CDR2 YYEEEE. J lost 5 bases, V lost 1 base, and 14 bases had no gene match.

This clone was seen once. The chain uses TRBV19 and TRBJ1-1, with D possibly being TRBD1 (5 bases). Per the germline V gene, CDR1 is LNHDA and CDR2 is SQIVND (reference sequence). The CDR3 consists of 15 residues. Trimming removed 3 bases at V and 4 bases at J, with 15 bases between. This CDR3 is CASSIRGFLITEAFF. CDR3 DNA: TGTGCCAGTAGTATCCGGGGGTTTCTGATCACTGAAGCTTTCTTT.

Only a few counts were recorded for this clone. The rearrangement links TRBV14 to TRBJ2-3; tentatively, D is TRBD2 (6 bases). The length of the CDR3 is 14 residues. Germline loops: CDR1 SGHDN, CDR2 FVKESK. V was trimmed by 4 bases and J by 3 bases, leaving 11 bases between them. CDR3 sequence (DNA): TGTGCCAGCAGCCCGGGACTTGCGACAGATACGCAGTATTTT. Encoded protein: CASSPGLATDTQYF.

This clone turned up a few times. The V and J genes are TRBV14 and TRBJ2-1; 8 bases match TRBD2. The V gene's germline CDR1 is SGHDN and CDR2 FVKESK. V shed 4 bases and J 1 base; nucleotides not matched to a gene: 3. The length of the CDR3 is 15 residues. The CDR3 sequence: CASSRSGRSYNEQFF. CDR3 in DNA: TGTGCCAGCAGCCGCAGCGGGAGATCCTACAATGAGCAGTTCTTC. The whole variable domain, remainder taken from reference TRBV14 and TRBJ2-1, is EAGVTQFPSHSVIEKGQTVTLRCDPISGHDNLYWYRRVMGKEIKFLLHFVKESKQDESGMPNNRFLAERTGGTYSTLKVQPAELEDSGVYFCASSRSGRSYNEQFFGPGTRLTVL.

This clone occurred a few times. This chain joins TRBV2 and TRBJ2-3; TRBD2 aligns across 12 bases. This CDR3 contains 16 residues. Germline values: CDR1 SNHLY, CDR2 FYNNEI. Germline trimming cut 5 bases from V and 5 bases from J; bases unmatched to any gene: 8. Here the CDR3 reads CASSKLAGGVVDTQYF. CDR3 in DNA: TGTGCCAGCAGTAAACTAGCGGGAGGAGTTGTAGATACGCAGTATTTT.

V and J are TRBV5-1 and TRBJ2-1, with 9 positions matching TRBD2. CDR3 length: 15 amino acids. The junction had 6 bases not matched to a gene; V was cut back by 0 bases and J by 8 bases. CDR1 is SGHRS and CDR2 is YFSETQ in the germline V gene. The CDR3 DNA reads TGCGCCAGCAGCTTGGCGGCGGGAGGGCCGTATGAGCAGTTCTTC. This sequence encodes CASSLAAGGPYEQFF. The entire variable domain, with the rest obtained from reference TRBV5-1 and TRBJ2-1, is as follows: KAGVTQTPRYLIKTRGQQVTLSCSPISGHRSVSWYQQTPGQGLQFLFEYFSETQRNKGNFPGRFSGRQFSNSRSEMNVSTLELGDSALYLCASSLAAGGPYEQFFGPGTRLTVL.

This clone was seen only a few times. Written as DNA, the CDR3 is TGTGCCAGCAGCTTGTTTAAGGGGGCGACTGAAGCTTTCTTT. Translating gives CASSLFKGATEAFF. The chain carries TRBV5-6 and TRBJ1-1; TRBD1 agrees at 7 bases. The V segment lost 1 base and the J segment 5 bases; nucleotides outside the gene matches: 5. Germline CDR1 and CDR2: SGHDT and YYEEEE. The CDR3 runs to 14 residues.